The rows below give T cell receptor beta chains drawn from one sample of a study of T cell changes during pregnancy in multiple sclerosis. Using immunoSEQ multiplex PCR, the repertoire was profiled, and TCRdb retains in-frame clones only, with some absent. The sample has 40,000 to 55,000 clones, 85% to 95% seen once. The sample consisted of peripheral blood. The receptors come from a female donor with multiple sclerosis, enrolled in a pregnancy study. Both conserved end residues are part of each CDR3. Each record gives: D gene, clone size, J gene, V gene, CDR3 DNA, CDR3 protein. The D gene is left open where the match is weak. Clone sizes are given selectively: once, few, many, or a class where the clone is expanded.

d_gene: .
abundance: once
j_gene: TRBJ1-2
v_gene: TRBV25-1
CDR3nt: TGTGCCAGCAGGGGGTATGGCTACACCTTC
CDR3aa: CASRGYGYTF

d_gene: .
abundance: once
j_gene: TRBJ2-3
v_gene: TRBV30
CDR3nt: TGTGCCTGGAGTGTACACCTCTCTCCCGTGCAGTATTTT
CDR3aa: CAWSVHLSPVQYF

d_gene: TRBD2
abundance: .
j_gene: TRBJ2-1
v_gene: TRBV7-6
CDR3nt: TGTGCCAGCAGCCCCTTTGCACTAGCGAGCTCCTACAATGAGCAGTTCTTC
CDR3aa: CASSPFALASSYNEQFF

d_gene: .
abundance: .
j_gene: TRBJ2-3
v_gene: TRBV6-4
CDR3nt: TGTGCCAGCAGTGACGGGAGCCCCACAGATACGCAGTATTTT
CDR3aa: CASSDGSPTDTQYF

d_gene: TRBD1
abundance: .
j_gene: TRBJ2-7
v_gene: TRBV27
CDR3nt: TGTGCCAGCAGTCCGGACAGGGGCACCTACGAGCAGTACTTC
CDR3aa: CASSPDRGTYEQYF

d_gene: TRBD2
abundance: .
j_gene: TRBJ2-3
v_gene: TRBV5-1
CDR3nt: TGCGCCAGCAGCTTATGGCTAGCGGGAGTAGATACGCAGTATTTT
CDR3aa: CASSLWLAGVDTQYF

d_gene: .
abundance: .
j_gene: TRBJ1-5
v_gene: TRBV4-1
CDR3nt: TGCGCCAGCAGCCAAGATCTGTTCAGACGCGCAACGGAATTTCCAGCTAATCAGCTCCAGCATTTT
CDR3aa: CASSQDLFRRATEFPANQLQHF

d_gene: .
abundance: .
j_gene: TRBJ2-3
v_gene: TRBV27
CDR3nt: TGTGCCAGCAGTACCATAGCGGTCTCTAGCACAGATACGCAGTATTTT
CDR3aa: CASSTIAVSSTDTQYF

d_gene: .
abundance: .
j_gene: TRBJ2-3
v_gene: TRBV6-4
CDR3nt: TGTGCCAGCAGGAGGGACGCTCCCACAGATACGCAGTATTTT
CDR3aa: CASRRDAPTDTQYF

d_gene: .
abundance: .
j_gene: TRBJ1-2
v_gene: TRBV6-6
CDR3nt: TGTGCCAGCAGTTACTCTGCGGGGGCTCACTATGGCTACACCTTC
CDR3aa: CASSYSAGAHYGYTF

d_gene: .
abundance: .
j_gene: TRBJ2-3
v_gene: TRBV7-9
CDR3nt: TGTGCCAGCAGCTTCCCACCGAAAGGGAGCACAGATACGCAGTATTTT
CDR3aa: CASSFPPKGSTDTQYF

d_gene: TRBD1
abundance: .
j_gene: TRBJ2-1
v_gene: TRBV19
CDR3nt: TGTGCCAGTAGTCACTACAGACGACGACAGGGGCGCAATGAGCAGTTCTTC
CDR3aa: CASSHYRRRQGRNEQFF

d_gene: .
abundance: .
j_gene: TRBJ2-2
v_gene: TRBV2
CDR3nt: TGTGCCAGCAGTGTCTTAGCGGTGAACACCGGGGAGCTGTTTTTT
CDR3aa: CASSVLAVNTGELFF

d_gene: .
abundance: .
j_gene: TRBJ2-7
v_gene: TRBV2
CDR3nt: TGTGCCAGCTCAGACCAAATCTACGAGCAGTACTTC
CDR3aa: CASSDQIYEQYF

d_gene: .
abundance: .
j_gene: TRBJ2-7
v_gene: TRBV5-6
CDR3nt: TGTGCCAGCAGCCCCGTAGCGACCTCCTACGAGCAGTACTTC
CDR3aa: CASSPVATSYEQYF

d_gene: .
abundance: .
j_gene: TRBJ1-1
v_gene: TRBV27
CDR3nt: TGTGCCAGCAGTGACACGCCCGGGACTGAAGCTTTCTTT
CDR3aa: CASSDTPGTEAFF

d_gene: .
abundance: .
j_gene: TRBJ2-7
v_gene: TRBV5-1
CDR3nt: TGCGCCAGCAGCTTGGGGTATACCTACGAGCAGTACTTC
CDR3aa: CASSLGYTYEQYF

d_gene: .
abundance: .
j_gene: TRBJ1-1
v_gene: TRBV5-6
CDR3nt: TGTGCCAGGACTTCGGGTGCCGGGGACACTGAAGCTTTCTTT
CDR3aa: CARTSGAGDTEAFF

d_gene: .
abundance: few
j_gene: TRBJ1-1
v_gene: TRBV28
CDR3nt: TGTGCCAGCAGTTTAATCAACACTGAAGCTTTCTTT
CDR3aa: CASSLINTEAFF

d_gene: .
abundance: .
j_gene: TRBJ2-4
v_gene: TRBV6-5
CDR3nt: TGTGCCAGCAGCCGACCGGGATACGGAAACATTCAGTACTTC
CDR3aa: CASSRPGYGNIQYF

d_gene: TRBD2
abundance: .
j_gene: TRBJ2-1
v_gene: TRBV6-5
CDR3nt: TGTGCCAGCGCTAAAACTAGCGGGGCCTACAATGAGCAGTTCTTC
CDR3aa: CASAKTSGAYNEQFF

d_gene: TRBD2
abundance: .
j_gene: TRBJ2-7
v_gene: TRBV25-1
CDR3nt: TGTGCCAGCAGTGAATTCCTAGCGGGAGGTGGCGAGCAGTACTTC
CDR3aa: CASSEFLAGGGEQYF

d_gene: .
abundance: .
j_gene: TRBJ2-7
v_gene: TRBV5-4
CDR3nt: TGTGCCAGCAGCTTGGGGTACACCCTCGAGGGCCACGAGCAGTACTTC
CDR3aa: CASSLGYTLEGHEQYF

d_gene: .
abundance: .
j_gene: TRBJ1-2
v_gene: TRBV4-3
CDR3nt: TGCGCCAGCAGCCAAGATCCAGGGATCTACTATGGCTACACCTTC
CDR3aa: CASSQDPGIYYGYTF